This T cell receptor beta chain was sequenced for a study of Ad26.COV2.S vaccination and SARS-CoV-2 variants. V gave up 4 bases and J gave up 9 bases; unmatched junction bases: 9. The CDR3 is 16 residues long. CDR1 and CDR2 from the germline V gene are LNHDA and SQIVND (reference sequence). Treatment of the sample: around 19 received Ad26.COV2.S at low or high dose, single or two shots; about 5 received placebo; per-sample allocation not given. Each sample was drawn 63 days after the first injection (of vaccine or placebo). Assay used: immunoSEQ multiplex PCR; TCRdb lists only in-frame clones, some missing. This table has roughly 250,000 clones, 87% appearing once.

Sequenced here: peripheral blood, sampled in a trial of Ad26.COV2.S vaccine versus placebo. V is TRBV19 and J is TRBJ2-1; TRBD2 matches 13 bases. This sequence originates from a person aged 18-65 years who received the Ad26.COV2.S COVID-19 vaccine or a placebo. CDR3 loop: CASSNRLAGGVAEQFF. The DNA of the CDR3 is TGTGCCAGTAGTAACCGACTAGCGGGAGGAGTTGCTGAGCAGTTCTTC.